These 23 T cell receptor beta chains share one sample of origin, sequenced in a study of T cells in localized non-small cell lung cancer. Libraries were prepared by immunoSEQ multiplex PCR; TCRdb keeps only in-frame clonotypes and omits some of them. The repertoire holds fewer than 25,000 clones, with roughly nine tenths as singletons. Sequencing used peripheral blood, obtained before any cancer treatment. The receptors were sampled from a woman between 35 and 70 years old with stage I lung adenocarcinoma.

The chain is built from TRBV29-1 and TRBJ1-1; no firm D call. With 7 bases removed from V and 3 bases from J, the gap between germline ends came to 15 bases. Per the germline V gene, CDR1 is SQVTM and CDR2 is ANQGSEA. The CDR3 is 13 amino acids. The CDR3, as DNA: TGCAGCGCCTCGCAGTCGCCGGACACTGAAGCTTTCTTT. It specifies CSASQSPDTEAFF.

The chain uses TRBV29-1 and TRBJ1-4; D is unclear. The CDR3 is 14 residues long. V gave up 7 bases and J gave up 2 bases, with 14 bases separating them. In germline, CDR1 is SQVTM, CDR2 ANQGSEA. Here the CDR3 DNA reads TGCAGCGCGTCCCACGTTGCCACTAATGAAAAACTGTTTTTT. Protein: CSASHVATNEKLFF.

This sequence joins TRBV2 and TRBJ1-3, with D maybe TRBD1 (6 bases). Trimming took 10 bases from V and 4 from J, leaving 14 bases between them. The CDR3 has 13 residues. Germline CDR1 SNHLY, CDR2 FYNNEI. CDR3 sequence reads: CATESGGGNTIYF. For the CDR3, the DNA is TGTGCCACCGAGTCTGGGGGCGGAAACACCATATATTTT.

V is TRBV5-1 and J is TRBJ2-3, with 10 bases lining up with TRBD2. CDR3 size: 16 residues. The germline CDR1 and CDR2 sequences are SGHRS and YFSETQ. The V gene end was trimmed by 2 bases and the J gene end by 6 bases; junction bases not matched to a gene: 9. The CDR3 loop reads CASSLSGGASPDTQYF. Here the CDR3 DNA reads TGCGCCAGCAGCTTAAGCGGGGGGGCCTCACCGGATACGCAGTATTTT.

The J gene is TRBJ1-5, the V gene TRBV30; D gene ambiguous. There are 14 residues in the CDR3. Trimming took 1 base from V and 3 from J, leaving 10 bases between them. The germline V gene encodes CDR1 GTSNPN and CDR2 SVGIG (reference sequence). In DNA form, the CDR3 reads TGTGCCTGGAGTGCCGGACCGCACAATCAGCCCCAGCATTTT. Translating it yields CAWSAGPHNQPQHF.

The CDR3 DNA is TGCGCCAGCAGCTTGGCGCCGGGACAGGTATGTGTTGGGTATGGCTACACCTTC. The encoded protein is CASSLAPGQVCVGYGYTF. The rearrangement links TRBV5-1 to TRBJ1-2; TRBD1 matches at 8 bases. This CDR3 spans 18 amino acids. Germline V gives CDR1 SGHRS, CDR2 YFSETQ. The V segment lost 0 bases and the J segment 5 bases; nucleotides outside the gene matches: 15.

The DNA for the CDR3 is TGTGCCAGCAGCTTAACTGTCAACGAGCAGTACTTC. Translation: CASSLTVNEQYF. The J gene is TRBJ2-7, the V gene TRBV7-9; D is undetermined. Germline loops: CDR1 SEHNR, CDR2 FQNEAQ (reference sequence). The CDR3 is 12 residues long. Trimming took 2 bases from V and 5 from J, leaving 7 bases between them.

The J gene is TRBJ2-1, the V gene TRBV2; 10 nucleotides align to TRBD2. The CDR3 is 15 amino acids. V lost 7 bases and J lost 2; bases outside the gene matches: 5. Germline V gives CDR1 SNHLY, CDR2 FYNNEI. CDR3 sequence: CASTYTSGTYNEQFF. In nucleotides, the CDR3 is TGTGCCAGCACCTACACTAGCGGGACCTACAATGAGCAGTTCTTC.

This chain uses TRBV19 with TRBJ1-2, with D hard to call. CDR3 size: 13 residues. Trimming left V 6 bases short and J 4 bases short, with 12 bases between. The germline CDR1 and CDR2 sequences are LNHDA and SQIVND (reference sequence). CDR3: CASSSPVIYGYTF. The CDR3, as DNA: TGTGCCAGTAGCTCTCCCGTGATCTATGGCTACACCTTC.

For the CDR3, the DNA is TGTGCCAGCAGCTTAGTACGGGGGGCAGGTTCACCCCTCCACTTT. It specifies CASSLVRGAGSPLHF. This chain joins TRBV11-2 and TRBJ1-6, with D perhaps TRBD1 (6 bases). V lost 1 base and J 9 bases, leaving 13 bases between the germline ends. Looked up from germline, CDR1 is SGHAT and CDR2 is FQNNGV. The CDR3 extends over 15 amino acids.

The genes are TRBV7-9 and TRBJ1-5; the D is unclear. CDR1 is SEHNR, CDR2 FQNEAQ, per germline (reference sequence). The CDR3 totals 15 residues. V was cut by 1 base and J by 1 base, with 8 bases left in between. Written as DNA, the CDR3 is TGTGCCAGCAGCTTAGGTTCTGCGAGCAATCAGCCCCAGCATTTT. Protein sequence: CASSLGSASNQPQHF.

The chain joins TRBV9 to TRBJ2-5; the D gene is possibly TRBD2 (6 bases). The CDR3 sequence is 14 residues long. Germline V gene sequence: CDR1 SGDLS, CDR2 YYNGEE. Between the trimmed V and J ends, which lost 3 bases and 2 bases, there was a span of 11 bases. Here the CDR3 reads CASSGRGRQETQYF. DNA for the CDR3: TGTGCCAGCAGCGGGCGGGGAAGACAAGAGACCCAGTACTTC. The full variable domain, in which reference TRBV9 and TRBJ2-5 provide the parts outside the CDR3, is DSGVTQTPKHLITATGQRVTLRCSPRSGDLSVYWYQQSLDQGLQFLIQYYNGEERAKGNILERFSAQQFPDLHSELNLSSLELGDSALYFCASSGRGRQETQYFGPGTRLLVL.

DNA for the CDR3: TGTGCCAGCAGTCCGTATGGACAGGGGGCTGGTGGCTACACCTTC. Its protein is CASSPYGQGAGGYTF. This chain connects TRBV28 to TRBJ1-2; 11 nucleotides line up with TRBD1. Per the germline V gene, CDR1 is MDHEN and CDR2 is SYDVKM. J lost 7 bases, V lost 5 bases, and 9 bases had no gene match. This CDR3 contains 15 residues.

This chain connects TRBV28 to TRBJ1-1; the D gene is possibly TRBD1 (5 bases). Per germline, CDR1 MDHEN and CDR2 SYDVKM. With 3 bases removed from V and 6 bases from J, the gap between germline ends came to 17 bases. The CDR3 spans 15 residues. The CDR3 loop is CASSFRPAGLSEAFF. The CDR3 nucleotides are TGTGCCAGCAGTTTTCGCCCAGCGGGACTTTCTGAAGCTTTCTTT. Combining the CDR3 with reference TRBV28 and TRBJ1-1 gives the whole variable domain DVKVTQSSRYLVKRTGEKVFLECVQDMDHENMFWYRQDPGLGLRLIYFSYDVKMKEKGDIPEGYSVSREKKERFSLILESASTNQTSMYLCASSFRPAGLSEAFFGQGTRLTVV.

The rearrangement joins TRBV6-5 to TRBJ2-5, with D tentatively TRBD1 or TRBD2 (5 bases each). Deletions cut 5 bases from V and 1 base from J, with 14 bases between. This CDR3 region has 15 residues. From germline, CDR1 is MNHEY and CDR2 SVGAGI. The DNA of the CDR3 is TGTGCCAGCAGTCGATCCGGGACCCTCCAAGAGACCCAGTACTTC. This translates into CASSRSGTLQETQYF.

V is TRBV28 and J is TRBJ2-3; possibly TRBD1 for D (5 bases). Per germline, CDR1 MDHEN and CDR2 SYDVKM. V was cut by 4 bases and J by 4 bases, with 18 bases left in between. The CDR3 is made up of 16 amino acids. This CDR3 is CASSSAGAESADTQYF. CDR3 in DNA: TGTGCCAGCAGTTCCGCTGGGGCCGAGAGCGCAGATACGCAGTATTTT.

This rearrangement joins TRBV18 to TRBJ2-1; 10 positions agree with TRBD1. The CDR3 spans 16 residues. V dropped 0 bases and J dropped 6; count of bases not matched to a gene: 5. Per germline, CDR1 KGHSH and CDR2 LQKENI. As DNA, the CDR3 is TGTGCCAGCTCACCACCGTGGGGACAGGGGACCAATGAGCAGTTCTTC. Its translation is CASSPPWGQGTNEQFF.

This chain joins TRBV18 and TRBJ1-5, with a tentative D call TRBD1 (5 bases). This CDR3 has 15 residues. From germline, CDR1 is KGHSH and CDR2 LQKENI. Trimming removed 3 bases from V and 3 bases from J, with 12 bases in between. This chain's CDR3 is CASSPESGNNQPQHF. Here the CDR3 DNA reads TGTGCCAGCTCACCCGAATCAGGGAACAATCAGCCCCAGCATTTT. Full variable domain (remainder filled in from reference TRBV18 and TRBJ1-5): NAGVMQNPRHLVRRRGQEARLRCSPMKGHSHVYWYRQLPEEGLKFMVYLQKENIIDESGMPKERFSAEFPKEGPSILRIQQVVRGDSAAYFCASSPESGNNQPQHFGDGTRLSIL.

The chain carries TRBV27 and TRBJ2-7, with D tentatively TRBD2 (6 bases). This CDR3 spans 18 amino acids. Trimming removed 0 bases at V and 0 bases at J, with 18 bases between. Germline CDR1 MNHEY, CDR2 SMNVEV (reference sequence). For the CDR3, the DNA is TGTGCCAGCAGTTTATCATTAACCGGGACTGGGAGCTCCTACGAGCAGTACTTC. Residues: CASSLSLTGTGSSYEQYF.

The V gene is TRBV9, the J gene TRBJ2-3; D is ambiguous. V was shortened by 0 bases and J by 0 bases, with 5 bases between the two germline ends. CDR3 length equals 14 residues. Germline CDR1 reads SGDLS; CDR2 reads YYNGEE. The CDR3 DNA reads as TGTGCCAGCAGCGTAGAGACTAGCACAGATACGCAGTATTTT. It yields the protein CASSVETSTDTQYF.

The gene calls are TRBV4-1 and TRBJ1-2, with D hard to call. Trimming removed 4 bases from V and 7 bases from J, with 19 bases in between. There are 15 residues in the CDR3. From germline, CDR1 is MGHRA and CDR2 YSYEKL. CDR3 coding DNA: TGCGCCAGCAGCCCCCGGGCCACCTTCTTTTCTGGCTACACCTTC. Amino acid sequence: CASSPRATFFSGYTF.

This chain connects TRBV25-1 to TRBJ2-2, with 11 positions matching TRBD1. The junction had 8 bases not matched to a gene; V was cut back by 4 bases and J by 4 bases. Germline CDR1 reads MGHDK; CDR2 reads SYGVNS. The CDR3 runs 17 residues. The CDR3 nucleotides are TGTGCCAGCAGTGGTAACACGGGACAGGGGGGCACCGGGGAGCTGTTTTTT. Protein: CASSGNTGQGGTGELFF.

V usage is TRBV5-4 and J usage is TRBJ1-1, with D unclear. The CDR3 length is 13 residues. Germline V lookup: CDR1 SGHNT, CDR2 YYREEE (reference sequence). The germline V and J ends were trimmed by 4 bases and 1 base, with 8 bases remaining between them. This CDR3 is CASSGRQNTEAFF. The DNA of the CDR3 is TGTGCCAGCAGCGGCAGACAGAACACTGAAGCTTTCTTT.